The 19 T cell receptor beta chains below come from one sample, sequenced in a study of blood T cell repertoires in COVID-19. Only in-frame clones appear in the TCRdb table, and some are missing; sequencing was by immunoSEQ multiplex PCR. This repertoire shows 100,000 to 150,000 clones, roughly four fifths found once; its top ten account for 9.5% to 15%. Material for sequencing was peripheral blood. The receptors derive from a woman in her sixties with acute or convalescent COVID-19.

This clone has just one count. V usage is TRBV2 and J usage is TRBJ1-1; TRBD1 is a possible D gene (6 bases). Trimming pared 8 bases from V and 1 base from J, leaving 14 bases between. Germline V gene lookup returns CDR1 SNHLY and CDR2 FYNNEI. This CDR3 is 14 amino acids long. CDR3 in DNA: TGTGCCAGCTGGTTGGGACAAACGAACACTGAAGCTTTCTTT. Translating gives CASWLGQTNTEAFF. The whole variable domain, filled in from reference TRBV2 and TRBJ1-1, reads EPEVTQTPSHQVTQMGQEVILRCVPISNHLYFYWYRQILGQKVEFLVSFYNNEISEKSEIFDDQFSVERPDGSNFTLKIRSTKLEDSAMYFCASWLGQTNTEAFFGQGTRLTVV.

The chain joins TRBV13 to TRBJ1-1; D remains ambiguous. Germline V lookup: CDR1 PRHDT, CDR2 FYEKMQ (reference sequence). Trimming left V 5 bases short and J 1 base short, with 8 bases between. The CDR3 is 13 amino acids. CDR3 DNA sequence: TGTGCCAGCAGCAGAAATAGGAACACTGAAGCTTTCTTT. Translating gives CASSRNRNTEAFF.

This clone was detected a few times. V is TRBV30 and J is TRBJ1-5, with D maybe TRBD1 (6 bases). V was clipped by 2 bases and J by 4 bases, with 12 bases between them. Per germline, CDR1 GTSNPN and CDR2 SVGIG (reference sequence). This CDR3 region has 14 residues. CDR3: CAWSKRGANQPQHF. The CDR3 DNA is TGTGCCTGGAGTAAGCGGGGGGCGAATCAGCCCCAGCATTTT.

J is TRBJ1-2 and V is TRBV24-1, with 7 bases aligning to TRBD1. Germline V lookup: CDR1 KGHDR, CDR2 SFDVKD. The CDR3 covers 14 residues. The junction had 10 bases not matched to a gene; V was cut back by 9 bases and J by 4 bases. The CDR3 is CATSGQEKGYGYTF. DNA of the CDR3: TGTGCCACCTCCGGACAGGAAAAAGGCTATGGCTACACCTTC.

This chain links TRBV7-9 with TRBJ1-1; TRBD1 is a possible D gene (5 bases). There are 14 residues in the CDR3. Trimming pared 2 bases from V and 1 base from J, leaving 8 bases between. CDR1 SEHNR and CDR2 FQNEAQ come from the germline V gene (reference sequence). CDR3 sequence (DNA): TGTGCCAGCAGCTTAAGTAGGGGGAACACTGAAGCTTTCTTT. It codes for CASSLSRGNTEAFF.

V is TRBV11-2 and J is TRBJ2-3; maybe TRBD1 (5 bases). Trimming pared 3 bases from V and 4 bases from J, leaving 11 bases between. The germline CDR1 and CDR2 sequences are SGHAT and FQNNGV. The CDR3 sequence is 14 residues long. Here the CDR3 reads CASSFRQGSDTQYF. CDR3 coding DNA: TGTGCCAGCAGCTTCCGCCAGGGATCAGATACGCAGTATTTT.

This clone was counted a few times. The CDR3 coding sequence is TGCAGCGCTCCCGGTCCTAACACTGAAGCTTTCTTT. This gives the protein CSAPGPNTEAFF. The chain is built from TRBV29-1 and TRBJ1-1, with no clear D. Trimming pared 7 bases from V and 2 bases from J, leaving 11 bases between. CDR3 length equals 12 residues. The germline V gene has CDR1 SQVTM and CDR2 ANQGSEA.

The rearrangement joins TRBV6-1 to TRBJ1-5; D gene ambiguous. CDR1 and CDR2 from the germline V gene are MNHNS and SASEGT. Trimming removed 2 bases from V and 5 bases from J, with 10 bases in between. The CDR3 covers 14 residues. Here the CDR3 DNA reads TGTGCCAGCAGTGAAATTAGGAGAGATCAGCCCCAGCATTTT. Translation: CASSEIRRDQPQHF.

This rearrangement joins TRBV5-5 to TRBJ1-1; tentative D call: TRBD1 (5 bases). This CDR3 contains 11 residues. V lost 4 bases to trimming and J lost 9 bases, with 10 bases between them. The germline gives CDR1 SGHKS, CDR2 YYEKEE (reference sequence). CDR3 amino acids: CASSRDFQAFF. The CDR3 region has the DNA TGTGCCAGCAGCCGGGACTTCCAAGCTTTCTTT.

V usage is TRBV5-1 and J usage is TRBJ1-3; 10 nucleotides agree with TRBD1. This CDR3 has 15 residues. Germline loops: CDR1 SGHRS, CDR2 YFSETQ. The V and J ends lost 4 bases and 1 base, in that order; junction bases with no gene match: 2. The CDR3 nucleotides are TGCGCCAGCAGCACGGGACAGGGGTCTGGAAACACCATATATTTT. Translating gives CASSTGQGSGNTIYF. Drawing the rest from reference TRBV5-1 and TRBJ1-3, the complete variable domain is KAGVTQTPRYLIKTRGQQVTLSCSPISGHRSVSWYQQTPGQGLQFLFEYFSETQRNKGNFPGRFSGRQFSNSRSEMNVSTLELGDSALYLCASSTGQGSGNTIYFGEGSWLTVV.

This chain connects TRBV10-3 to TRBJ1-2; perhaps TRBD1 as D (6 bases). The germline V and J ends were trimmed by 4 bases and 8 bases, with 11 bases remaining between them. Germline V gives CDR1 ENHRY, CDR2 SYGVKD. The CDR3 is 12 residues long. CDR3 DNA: TGTGCCATCAGTGCAGGGGTTGGCGGCTACACCTTC. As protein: CAISAGVGGYTF.

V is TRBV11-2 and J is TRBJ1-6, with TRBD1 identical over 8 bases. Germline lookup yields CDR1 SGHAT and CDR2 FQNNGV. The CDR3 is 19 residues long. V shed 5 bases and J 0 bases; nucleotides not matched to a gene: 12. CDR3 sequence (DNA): TGTGCCAGCAGCCTATCAAGGACAGGGCGACGCTCCTATAATTCACCCCTCCACTTT. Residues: CASSLSRTGRRSYNSPLHF.

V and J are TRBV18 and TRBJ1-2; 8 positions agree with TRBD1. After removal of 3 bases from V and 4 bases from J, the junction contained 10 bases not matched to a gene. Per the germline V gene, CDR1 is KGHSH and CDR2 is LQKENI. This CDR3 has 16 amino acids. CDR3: CASSPPSGQGLYGYTF. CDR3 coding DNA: TGTGCCAGCTCACCGCCCAGTGGACAGGGACTCTATGGCTACACCTTC.

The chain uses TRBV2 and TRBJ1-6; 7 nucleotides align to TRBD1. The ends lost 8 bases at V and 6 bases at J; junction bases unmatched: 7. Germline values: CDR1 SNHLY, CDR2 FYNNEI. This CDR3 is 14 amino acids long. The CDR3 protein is CASRRQGGNSPLHF. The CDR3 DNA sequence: TGTGCCAGCCGTCGACAGGGCGGTAATTCACCCCTCCACTTT.

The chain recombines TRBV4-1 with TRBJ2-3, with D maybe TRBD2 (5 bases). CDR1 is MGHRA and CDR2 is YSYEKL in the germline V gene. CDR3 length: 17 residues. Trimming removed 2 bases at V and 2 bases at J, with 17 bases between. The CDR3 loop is CASSQLKRGDYTDTQYF. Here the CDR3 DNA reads TGCGCCAGCAGCCAACTTAAACGAGGAGACTACACAGATACGCAGTATTTT.

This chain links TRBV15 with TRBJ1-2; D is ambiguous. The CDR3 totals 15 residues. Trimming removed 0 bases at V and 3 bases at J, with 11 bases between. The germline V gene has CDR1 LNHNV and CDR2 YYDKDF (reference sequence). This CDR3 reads CATSRERKPDYGYTF. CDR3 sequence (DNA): TGTGCCACCAGCAGAGAGAGGAAACCGGACTATGGCTACACCTTC. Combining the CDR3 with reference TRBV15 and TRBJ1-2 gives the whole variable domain DAMVIQNPRYQVTQFGKPVTLSCSQTLNHNVMYWYQQKSSQAPKLLFHYYDKDFNNEADTPDNFQSRRPNTSFCFLDIRSPGLGDTAMYLCATSRERKPDYGYTFGSGTRLTVV.

CDR3 in amino acids: CTSSQEQNTGELFF. The CDR3 DNA sequence: TGCACCAGCAGCCAAGAACAGAACACCGGGGAGCTGTTTTTT. The chain recombines TRBV1 with TRBJ2-2; the table's TRBD1 call for D was not verified on the DNA. TRBV1 is a listed pseudogene. The length of the CDR3 is 14 residues.

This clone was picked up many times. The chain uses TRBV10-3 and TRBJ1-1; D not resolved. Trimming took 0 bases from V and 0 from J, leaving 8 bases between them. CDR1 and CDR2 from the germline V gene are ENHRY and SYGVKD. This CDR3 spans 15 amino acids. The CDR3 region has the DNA TGTGCCATCAGTGAGTCTGGCAGGATGAACACTGAAGCTTTCTTT. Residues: CAISESGRMNTEAFF.

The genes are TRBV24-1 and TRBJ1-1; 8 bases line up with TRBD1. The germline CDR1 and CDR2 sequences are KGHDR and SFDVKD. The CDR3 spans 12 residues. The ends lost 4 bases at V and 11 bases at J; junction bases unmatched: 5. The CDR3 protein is CATSELTGEAFF. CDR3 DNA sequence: TGTGCCACCAGTGAGTTGACAGGGGAGGCTTTCTTT.